This is a list of T cell receptor beta chains from one sample in a study of T-cell memory formation after mild COVID-19. TCRdb redid the calling of the 5' RACE reads with MiXCR, one entry per CDR3 protein. The sample yields 360,000 or so distinct CDR3 sequences, around 27% seen once. Sequencing was performed on PBMCs or a T cell subset sorted from them (not recorded which). These receptors all come from an adult woman who had mild COVID-19 (a few samples of this study predate the infection). Cell type and time point are not known. The CDR3 runs from the conserved cysteine through the conserved F or W. The D gene is left open where the match is weak. Clone size is shown for a subset of rows, as once, few, many or a class of expanded clone.

>few|TRBV2|TRBD1|TRBJ1-1
TGTGCCAGCGGACGGACAGGTACCATGAACACTGAAGCTTTCTTT
CASGRTGTMNTEAFF
>few|TRBV30|-|TRBJ2-7
TGTGCCTGGAGTGTTGGGCTGGCCCTGGGCGAGCAGTACTTC
CAWSVGLALGEQYF
>-|TRBV6-1|-|TRBJ1-5
TGTGCCAGCAGTGACTCCCGACCTATGCCCCAGCATTTT
CASSDSRPMPQHF
>few|TRBV29-1|-|TRBJ1-1
TGCAGCGTTTCCGACCCGATGAACACTGAAGCTTTCTTT
CSVSDPMNTEAFF
>-|TRBV6-2/TRBV6-3|TRBD2|TRBJ2-7
TGTGCCAGCACCGACGGGGGACTAGGCTACGAGCAGTACTTC
CASTDGGLGYEQYF
>-|TRBV18|TRBD1|TRBJ1-5
TGTGCCAGCTCACGCAGCACAGGGGATCAGCCCCAGCATTTT
CASSRSTGDQPQHF
>few|TRBV7-9|TRBD1|TRBJ2-2
TGTGCCAGCAGCCCCGGGACAGGGGGAATCGTTAGCACCGGGGAGCTGTTTTTT
CASSPGTGGIVSTGELFF
>-|TRBV9|TRBD2|TRBJ2-1
TGTGCCAGCAGCACGGGGACTAGCGGGGTTGTAAATGAGCAGTTCTTC
CASSTGTSGVVNEQFF
>few|TRBV7-9|-|TRBJ2-7
TGTGCCAGCAGCTTAGCGCATTACGAGCAGTACTTC
CASSLAHYEQYF
>once|TRBV24-1|-|TRBJ2-3
TGTGCCACCAGTACCGTGACAGTGTACACAGATACGCAGAATTTT
CATSTVTVYTDTQNF
>-|TRBV7-2|-|TRBJ1-1
TGTGCCAGCAGCTTAGAAGGGTGGGGAGGCACTGAAGCTTTCTTT
CASSLEGWGGTEAFF
>few|TRBV20-1|-|TRBJ2-3
TGCAGTGCTACGTCTAGCACAGATACGCAGTATTTT
CSATSSTDTQYF
>-|TRBV30|-|TRBJ2-2
TGTGCCTGGGTTTATAAGGGTAGTGACACCGGGGAGCTGTTTTTT
CAWVYKGSDTGELFF
>-|TRBV5-1|-|TRBJ2-3
TGCGCCAGCAGCAGCGGCGCGGATACGCAGTATTTT
CASSSGADTQYF
>many|TRBV4-2|-|TRBJ2-1
TGTGCCAGCACCCCCCGGGGGGCTCACAATGAGCAGTTCTTC
CASTPRGAHNEQFF
>-|TRBV5-8|-|TRBJ1-1
TGTGCTTGGGTTAGGTCTCTAGGGAACACTGAAGCTTTCTTT
CAWVRSLGNTEAFF
>-|TRBV12-3/TRBV12-4|TRBD1|TRBJ1-4
TGTGCCAGCAGTTTACGTCGGGACAGACCTAATGAAAAACTGTTTTTT
CASSLRRDRPNEKLFF
>many|TRBV7-8|-|TRBJ1-5
TGTGCCAGCAGCTTCGACAGCGGCAATCAGCCCCAGCATTTT
CASSFDSGNQPQHF
>-|TRBV9|-|TRBJ1-1
TGTGCCAGCAGCCTGGGCCCTCCTGAGGATATGAACACTGAAGCTTTCTTT
CASSLGPPEDMNTEAFF
>-|TRBV18|TRBD1|TRBJ2-7
TGTGCCAGCTCATTCCGACAGGGGTCAATAGACGAGCAGTACTTC
CASSFRQGSIDEQYF
>few|TRBV11-2|-|TRBJ1-1
TGTGCCAGCAGCTTAGAATGGCCGACAGTGAACACTGAAGCTTTCTTT
CASSLEWPTVNTEAFF
>-|TRBV12-3/TRBV12-4|TRBD2|TRBJ2-3
TGTGCCAGCAGTCACGGGACTAGCGTGGAGCATTCAGATACGCAGTATTTT
CASSHGTSVEHSDTQYF
>-|TRBV4-3|-|TRBJ2-1
TGCGCCAGCAGCCAAGACAGGGAAAATGGTCGATGGGAGCAGTTCTTC
CASSQDRENGRWEQFF
>-|TRBV12-3/TRBV12-4|-|TRBJ2-3
TGTGCCAGCAGTATTAGACAATCCGGCGCAGATACGCAGTATTTT
CASSIRQSGADTQYF
>few|TRBV12-3/TRBV12-4|-|TRBJ2-7
TGTGCCAGCAGCCGGGACGGAGGCTACGAGCAGTACTTC
CASSRDGGYEQYF
>few|TRBV7-9|TRBD1|TRBJ2-7
TGTGCCAGCAGCTTAACAGGGGCCAACGAGCAGTACTTC
CASSLTGANEQYF
>-|TRBV27|TRBD2|TRBJ2-1
TGTGCCAGCAGTTCACTAGCGGGAGTCCACAATGAGCAGTTCTTC
CASSSLAGVHNEQFF
>few|TRBV7-8|-|TRBJ2-7
TGTGCCAGCAGCTTATCCGGAGGGGTCTTCAGCTCCTACGAGCAGTACTTC
CASSLSGGVFSSYEQYF
>few|TRBV7-9|TRBD2|TRBJ2-5
TGTGCCAGCAGCGAGGGACTAGCGGGGCCCCAAGAGACCCAGTACTTC
CASSEGLAGPQETQYF
>-|TRBV7-2|TRBD1|TRBJ1-2
TGTGCCAGCAGCTCACACGGGACAGGGGGAGGAATTGGCTACACCTTC
CASSSHGTGGGIGYTF
>few|TRBV7-7|TRBD1|TRBJ2-2
TGTGCCAGCAGCCCAGGGACAGCGGTTAGGGCCGGGGAGCTGTTTTTT
CASSPGTAVRAGELFF
>-|TRBV5-1|-|TRBJ1-4
TGCGCCAGCAGCTTCAACAACCAAAATGAAAAACTGTTTTTT
CASSFNNQNEKLFF
>few|TRBV6-5|-|TRBJ1-1
TGTGCCAGCACAAACGGGGCAGGGCCCACTGAAGCTTTCTTT
CASTNGAGPTEAFF
>-|TRBV5-1|TRBD2|TRBJ2-1
TGCGCCAGCAGCTTGCCTAGCGGGGGGGCCCTTAGTTCCTACAATGAGCAGTTCTTC
CASSLPSGGALSSYNEQFF
>-|TRBV6-4|-|TRBJ1-1
TGTGCCAGCAGTGACGGGTTGGAGAACACTGAAGCTTTCTTT
CASSDGLENTEAFF
>many|TRBV5-5|-|TRBJ2-7
TGTGCCAGCAGCGCATCCTGGTGGGGTACCTCCTACGAGCAGTACTTC
CASSASWWGTSYEQYF
>-|TRBV20-1|-|TRBJ2-1
TGCAGTGCTAGAGACCCATTTCAGGGGTTTTCCAGCTCCTACAATGAGCAGTTCTTC
CSARDPFQGFSSSYNEQFF
>many|TRBV30|TRBD1|TRBJ1-2
TGTGCCTGGAGTTCGGGACAGGGAATATCTGGCTACACCTTC
CAWSSGQGISGYTF
>-|TRBV24-1|-|TRBJ2-1
TGTGCCATCCAGGCCGCCAGCGAGCAGTTCTTC
CAIQAASEQFF
>-|TRBV10-3|TRBD2|TRBJ2-7
TGTGCCATCAGTGAGAGGACTAGCGGGGGCTACGAGCAGTACTTC
CAISERTSGGYEQYF
>-|TRBV12-3/TRBV12-4|TRBD2|TRBJ2-7
TGTGCCAGCAGAGGGCTAGCGGGAGCCGAGCAGTACTTC
CASRGLAGAEQYF
>-|TRBV12-3/TRBV12-4|-|TRBJ2-7
TGTGCCAGCAGTTTAGTCCACGAGACCTACGAGCAGTACTTC
CASSLVHETYEQYF
>few|TRBV20-1|-|TRBJ1-1
TGCAGTGCTAGAGACCAGGCGAGGAACACTGAAGCTTTCTTT
CSARDQARNTEAFF
>-|TRBV20-1|-|TRBJ2-3
TGCAGTGCTTCGGGGGGCCCCGATACGCAGTATTTT
CSASGGPDTQYF